The next 26 T cell receptor beta chains were all read from a single sample in a study of control samples from healthy donors and cancer patients. This table comes from immunoSEQ multiplex PCR, and its TCRdb copy is limited to in-frame clones, with some not included. The table shows under 60,000 clones, with 94% occurring only once. The sample taken for sequencing was blood. The receptor set was obtained from a young man in good health.

The rearrangement links TRBV27 to TRBJ1-1; tentatively, D is TRBD1 (5 bases). Between the trimmed V and J ends, which lost 5 bases and 4 bases, there was a span of 11 bases. CDR1 and CDR2 (germline): MNHEY, SMNVEV (reference sequence). CDR3 length equals 13 residues. Here the CDR3 reads CASSPTVGTEAFF. In DNA form, the CDR3 reads TGTGCCAGCAGTCCGACAGTAGGCACTGAAGCTTTCTTT.

The chain recombines TRBV6-5 with TRBJ1-2, with D possibly matching TRBD1 (5 bases). The V gene lost 6 bases and the J gene lost 0 bases, with 11 bases spanning the gap. The germline V gene has CDR1 MNHEY and CDR2 SVGAGI. The CDR3 runs 14 residues. The chain's CDR3 is CASSSGDANYGYTF. DNA of the CDR3: TGTGCCAGCAGCTCGGGGGACGCTAACTATGGCTACACCTTC.

This rearrangement joins TRBV5-1 to TRBJ2-2; no firm D call. The germline V gene has CDR1 SGHRS and CDR2 YFSETQ. The V end was cut by 0 bases, the J end by 5 bases, with 11 bases between. The CDR3 consists of 15 residues. The CDR3 spells CASSLASSQTGELFF. As DNA, the CDR3 is TGCGCCAGCAGCTTGGCCAGCAGCCAGACCGGGGAGCTGTTTTTT.

The chain links TRBV5-4 to TRBJ2-3; TRBD1 might be the D (7 bases). Germline-derived CDR1 and CDR2 are SGHNT and YYREEE (reference sequence). With 4 bases removed from V and 3 bases from J, the gap between germline ends came to 12 bases. There are 14 residues in the CDR3. CDR3 region: CASSQGGRTDTQYF. The CDR3 coding sequence is TGTGCCAGCAGCCAGGGGGGAAGGACAGATACGCAGTATTTT. The full variable domain, completed using reference TRBV5-4 and TRBJ2-3, is ETGVTQSPTHLIKTRGQQVTLRCSSQSGHNTVSWYQQALGQGPQFIFQYYREEENGRGNFPPRFSGLQFPNYSSELNVNALELDDSALYLCASSQGGRTDTQYFGPGTRLTVL.

CDR3 region: CSASPEHRDRNSPLHF. DNA of the CDR3: TGCAGTGCTAGTCCAGAGCACAGGGATCGGAATTCACCCCTCCACTTT. This chain connects TRBV20-1 to TRBJ1-6; maybe TRBD1 (6 bases). The V and J ends lost 3 bases and 7 bases respectively, with 19 bases between them. The V gene's germline CDR1 is DFQATT and CDR2 SNEGSKA (reference sequence). This CDR3 spans 16 amino acids.

V is TRBV4-1 and J is TRBJ2-7; 16 bases are a match to TRBD2. The CDR3 contains 16 residues. J lost 6 bases, V lost 4 bases, and 6 bases had no gene match. CDR1 and CDR2 (germline): MGHRA, YSYEKL. For the CDR3, the DNA is TGCGCCAGCAGCCCCGGGACTAGCGGGAGGGTGGCCGAGCAGTACTTC. As protein: CASSPGTSGRVAEQYF.

This clone came up a few times. The chain is built from TRBV4-1 and TRBJ1-3; 7 nucleotides align to TRBD1. Germline CDR1 is MGHRA and CDR2 is YSYEKL. The CDR3 has 15 residues. The V segment lost 4 bases and the J segment 4 bases; nucleotides outside the gene matches: 7. The CDR3 DNA sequence: TGCGCCAGCAGCCTCCAGGGGGTGTGGGGAAACACCATATATTTT. Translation: CASSLQGVWGNTIYF.

The chain uses TRBV6-5 and TRBJ1-6; possibly TRBD1 for D (6 bases). Trimming shortened V by 6 bases and J by 9 bases, and 15 bases separated the two germline ends. Germline V gene lookup returns CDR1 MNHEY and CDR2 SVGAGI. The CDR3 is made up of 14 amino acids. CDR3 coding DNA: TGTGCCAGCAGACCGGACAGCAGCGGTTCACCCCTCCACTTT. Its translation: CASRPDSSGSPLHF.

The V gene is TRBV28, the J gene TRBJ2-7, with a tentative D call TRBD1 (6 bases). This CDR3 is 15 amino acids long. The ends were cut back, 2 bases at V and 3 bases at J, with 14 bases in the middle. CDR1 and CDR2 from the germline V gene are MDHEN and SYDVKM. The CDR3 nucleotides read TGTGCCAGCAGTTTAAGGACAGTTAAACTCTACGAGCAGTACTTC. It yields the protein CASSLRTVKLYEQYF.

The genes are TRBV5-5 and TRBJ1-2; 9 bases match TRBD1. In germline, CDR1 is SGHKS, CDR2 YYEKEE (reference sequence). The CDR3 runs to 14 residues. Germline trimming cut 0 bases from V and 8 bases from J; bases unmatched to any gene: 5. The CDR3 nucleotides read TGTGCCAGCAGCTTGGAGGGACAGGGAATAGGCTACACCTTC. It codes for CASSLEGQGIGYTF.

The chain couples TRBV6-5 to TRBJ1-4; D call uncertain. The V gene's germline CDR1 is MNHEY and CDR2 SVGAGI. The CDR3 is made up of 15 amino acids. Between the trimmed V and J ends, which lost 11 bases and 4 bases, there was a span of 20 bases. CDR3 DNA: TGTGCCCGCCGGGCCGGGAGGGCGGGTAATGAAAAACTGTTTTTT. This translates into CARRAGRAGNEKLFF.

The chain has TRBV14 and TRBJ2-3, with 8 bases fitting TRBD2. The germline V gene has CDR1 SGHDN and CDR2 FVKESK. The CDR3 has 16 amino acids. The V and J ends lost 3 bases and 3 bases, in that order; junction bases with no gene match: 8. The CDR3 loop is CASSHGLAGQTDTQYF. The CDR3 DNA follows: TGTGCCAGCAGCCATGGCCTAGCGGGTCAAACAGATACGCAGTATTTT.

The chain joins TRBV12-5 to TRBJ1-2; D is undetermined. CDR3 length equals 15 residues. The V end lost 6 bases, the J end lost 6 bases, and 20 bases lay between the germline ends. The germline gives CDR1 LGHNT, CDR2 FRNRAP. CDR3 residues: CASGPASGPRDGYTF. CDR3 in DNA: TGTGCTAGTGGCCCGGCTTCCGGCCCTCGTGATGGCTACACCTTC.

V is TRBV7-2 and J is TRBJ1-1, with a weak D call TRBD1 (5 bases). CDR3 length equals 15 residues. CDR1 and CDR2 (germline): SGHTA, FQGNSA. The V gene lost 5 bases and the J gene lost 1 base, with 14 bases spanning the gap. This chain's CDR3 is CASSLNWGRNTEAFF. Here the CDR3 DNA reads TGTGCCAGCAGCCTCAATTGGGGCCGGAACACTGAAGCTTTCTTT.

V and J are TRBV13 and TRBJ2-6; 10 positions match TRBD2. The ends lost 5 bases at V and 0 bases at J; junction bases unmatched: 16. Looked up from germline, CDR1 is PRHDT and CDR2 is FYEKMQ (reference sequence). CDR3 length equals 21 residues. In nucleotides, the CDR3 is TGTGCCAGCAGCACGCGTAGGGCTAGCGGGAGTATCGGCTCTGGGGCCAACGTCCTGACTTTC. Translation: CASSTRRASGSIGSGANVLTF.

J is TRBJ2-3 and V is TRBV21-1; TRBD2 was called by the table and not checked on the DNA. TRBV21-1 is a listed pseudogene. This CDR3 comprises 16 residues. The CDR3 reads CASSKNPGIGSDTQYF. The DNA of the CDR3 is TGTGCCAGCAGCAAAAATCCGGGAATCGGGTCAGATACGCAGTATTTT.

The chain carries TRBV4-2 and TRBJ2-6, with 9 nucleotides matching TRBD1. The J segment lost 0 bases and the V segment lost 7 bases, leaving 7 bases of the junction unmatched. Germline V gives CDR1 LGHNA, CDR2 YNFKEQ. This CDR3 has 17 amino acids. CDR3 in amino acids: CASTFGTGTSGANVLTF. CDR3 in DNA: TGTGCCAGCACGTTCGGGACAGGGACCTCTGGGGCCAACGTCCTGACTTTC.

CDR3 bases: TGTGCCACCAGTGACCGCCCCAAGACAGGGGCCCTCACCGGGGAGCTGTTTTTT. Protein product: CATSDRPKTGALTGELFF. V and J are TRBV24-1 and TRBJ2-2, with 8 positions matching TRBD1. The germline V gene encodes CDR1 KGHDR and CDR2 SFDVKD. The CDR3 runs 18 residues. The J segment lost 4 bases and the V segment lost 4 bases, leaving 13 bases of the junction unmatched.

The genes are TRBV19 and TRBJ2-4; 12 bases align to TRBD1. Trimming at V came to 1 base and at J to 9 bases, leaving 4 bases not matched to a gene. This CDR3 has 15 amino acids. CDR1 is LNHDA, CDR2 SQIVND, per germline (reference sequence). In nucleotides, the CDR3 is TGTGCCAGTAGTATAGGGGGACAGGGGGCAGGCATTCAGTACTTC. Encoded protein: CASSIGGQGAGIQYF.

The sample holds one count of this clone. CDR3 protein: CASSLIGSDTQYF. CDR3 sequence (DNA): TGTGCCAGCAGCTTGATTGGGTCAGATACGCAGTATTTT. The gene calls are TRBV5-6 and TRBJ2-3; D is unresolved. The V end lost 1 base, the J end lost 4 bases, and 7 bases lay between the germline ends. CDR1 SGHDT and CDR2 YYEEEE come from the germline V gene. The CDR3 runs 13 residues.

The chain recombines TRBV30 with TRBJ1-1; D gene unclear. The CDR3 has 14 amino acids. Germline CDR1 and CDR2: GTSNPN and SVGIG (reference sequence). Trimming took off 5 bases at V and 2 bases at J, with 15 bases between the two ends. The CDR3 DNA follows: TGTGCCTGGCGAGGCGTGTGGGTTAACACTGAAGCTTTCTTT. Residues: CAWRGVWVNTEAFF.

CDR3: CASSRPQTGEQLFF. The CDR3 DNA reads TGTGCCAGCAGTCGCCCTCAAACAGGGGAGCAACTGTTTTTT. The chain recombines TRBV27 with TRBJ2-2; 7 nucleotides line up with TRBD1. Unmatched junction bases numbered 14, after V lost 5 bases and J lost 14 bases. CDR1 and CDR2 (germline): MNHEY, SMNVEV (reference sequence). The CDR3 is 14 amino acids.

CDR3 residues: CASSLGERSRGSQPQHF. As DNA, the CDR3 is TGTGCCAGCAGCTTAGGAGAAAGGAGCAGGGGGTCGCAGCCCCAGCATTTT. The chain couples TRBV11-2 to TRBJ1-5, with 7 positions matching TRBD1. Per germline, CDR1 SGHAT and CDR2 FQNNGV. This CDR3 has 17 amino acids. V was pared by 1 base and J by 7 bases, with 13 bases of the junction left unmatched.

V is TRBV9 and J is TRBJ2-1; TRBD2 agrees at 10 bases. CDR3 size: 13 residues. Germline V gene sequence: CDR1 SGDLS, CDR2 YYNGEE. J lost 10 bases, V lost 5 bases, and 6 bases had no gene match. The CDR3 here is CASSRAGGPEQFF. CDR3 coding DNA: TGTGCCAGCAGTCGAGCGGGAGGGCCAGAGCAGTTCTTC. Together with reference TRBV9 and TRBJ2-1, the CDR3 gives the full variable domain: DSGVTQTPKHLITATGQRVTLRCSPRSGDLSVYWYQQSLDQGLQFLIQYYNGEERAKGNILERFSAQQFPDLHSELNLSSLELGDSALYFCASSRAGGPEQFFGPGTRLTVL.

V gene TRBV6-1 combines with J gene TRBJ2-3; D is unresolved. The CDR3 is 11 amino acids. V lost 3 bases and J lost 7, with 5 bases in between. The V gene's germline CDR1 is MNHNS and CDR2 SASEGT. The CDR3: CASSDAHTQYF. CDR3 bases: TGTGCCAGCAGTGATGCGCATACGCAGTATTTT.

The V gene is TRBV4-3, the J gene TRBJ2-2; perhaps TRBD1 as D (6 bases). The V end lost 1 base, the J end lost 1 base, and 10 bases lay between the germline ends. There are 16 residues in the CDR3. Germline values: CDR1 LGHNA, CDR2 YSLEER. The CDR3 sequence is CASSQGQGMNTGELFF. The CDR3 coding sequence is TGCGCCAGCAGCCAAGGTCAGGGGATGAACACCGGGGAGCTGTTTTTT.